Within the sample, the clone carrying this T cell receptor (beta chain) is medium-sized. The data originate from a study of patients and donors after allogeneic stem cell transplantation. MiXCR, run by TCRdb on the RT-PCR reads, gives a single entry per CDR3 protein. The sample shows about 590 distinct CDR3 sequences, around 2.5% of them seen only once. This CDR3 has 14 residues. Trimming shortened V by 0 bases and J by 2 bases, and 8 bases separated the two germline ends. Per the germline V gene, CDR1 is LGHNT and CDR2 is FRNRAP. Sequenced: blood, either unsorted or a sorted T cell fraction (not recorded which). The source is a human donor who was either an allogeneic HSCT recipient or a stem cell or donor lymphocyte infusion donor (not recorded which). It is not recorded whose cells these are; they may come from a transplant donor. The chain is built from TRBV12-5 and TRBJ2-7; tentatively, D is TRBD1 (6 bases). As DNA, the CDR3 is TGTGCTAGTGGTTTGGTCCAGGGGACCTACGAGCAGTACTTC. As protein: CASGLVQGTYEQYF.